This record concerns one TCR beta chain sequence. What it recognizes is unknown. This entry comes from a study of T cells after yellow fever vaccination. Study-wide results and limits: At around 96% for CD4 and approximately 89% for CD8, most primary-vaccination clones showed up again after the booster.

5'RACE template switching generated TCR cDNA, adding a universal primer site and UMIs. Via MiXCR, TCRdb re-called the 5' RACE reads, giving one row per CDR3 protein. The sample has nearly 300,000 distinct CDR3 sequences; around 8.6% are singletons. Germline CDR1 and CDR2: DFQATT and SNEGSKA (reference sequence). V was cut by 0 bases and J by 4 bases, with 20 bases left in between. This CDR3 region has 17 residues. This receptor was taken from a man aged 18 to 30 who received the YFV17D yellow fever vaccine. Here the sequenced sample was CD4+ T cells sorted from PBMCs, taken 5 days after the yellow fever booster vaccination. J is TRBJ2-3 and V is TRBV20-1, with a weak D call TRBD2 (5 bases). For the CDR3, the DNA is TGCAGTGCTAGAGAGGGGTCTAGCATCCAGTGGGCAGATACGCAGTATTTT. Protein product: CSAREGSSIQWADTQYF.